The clone carrying this TCR beta chain was seen a handful of times. Its antigen is not identified. This sample was taken from a study of blood T cells in healthy people across ages. V gave up 5 bases and J gave up 2 bases; unmatched junction bases: 11. The V gene's germline CDR1 is SNHLY and CDR2 FYNNEI. The length of the CDR3 is 17 residues. Sample-barcoded 5' priming and a J-beta primer mix drove a second PCR of about 6 to 12 cycles. TCRdb reprocessed the 5' RACE reads with MiXCR, giving one entry per CDR3 protein. This repertoire shows about 650,000 distinct CDR3 sequences, approximately 29% found once; its top ten account for less than 20%. General study points: Estimates of diversity drawn from one million T cells were considered underestimates.

The sequenced sample was blood. This clonotype was sampled from a woman aged 80 or over in good health. The chain has TRBV2 and TRBJ2-3; TRBD2 agrees at 9 bases. The chain's CDR3 is CASSFSAGGPYTDTQYF. As DNA, the CDR3 is TGTGCCAGCAGTTTCTCCGCGGGGGGGCCCTACACAGATACGCAGTATTTT.